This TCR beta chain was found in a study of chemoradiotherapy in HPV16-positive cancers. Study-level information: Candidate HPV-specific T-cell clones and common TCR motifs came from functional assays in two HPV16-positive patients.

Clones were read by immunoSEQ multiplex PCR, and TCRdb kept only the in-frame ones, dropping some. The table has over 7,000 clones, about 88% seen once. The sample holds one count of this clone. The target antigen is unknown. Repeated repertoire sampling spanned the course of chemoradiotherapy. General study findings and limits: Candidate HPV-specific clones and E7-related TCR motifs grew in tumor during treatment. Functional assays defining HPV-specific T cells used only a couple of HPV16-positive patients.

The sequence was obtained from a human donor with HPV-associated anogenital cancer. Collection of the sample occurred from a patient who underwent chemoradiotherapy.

The CDR3, as DNA: TGTGCCAGCAGTGGGGGGACAGGGGCTGGCTATGGCTACACCTTC. Translated, it gives CASSGGTGAGYGYTF. This sequence joins TRBV6-1 and TRBJ1-2, with TRBD1 matching 10 bases. CDR1 and CDR2 from the germline V gene are MNHNS and SASEGT. The CDR3 covers 15 residues. V gave up 4 bases and J gave up 4 bases; unmatched junction bases: 6.